The clone carrying this T cell receptor (beta chain) was recorded at least ten times. Its antigen is as yet unknown. This specimen belongs to a study of neurological immune-mediated disorders. Study results and limitations: The absence of any CDR3 amino acid sequence shared by expanded clones across subjects suggests that repertoires were private in all groups.

TCRdb ran MiXCR on the 5' RACE reads and lists one entry per CDR3 protein. The sample shows 55,000 to 75,000 distinct CDR3 sequences, under 3% of them seen only once. Germline V gives CDR1 LGHNA, CDR2 YSLEER. Trimming removed 1 base from V and 2 bases from J, with 8 bases in between. This CDR3 is 15 amino acids long. The clonotype comes from a man aged 45-65 years with multiple sclerosis. Sequenced: PBMCs. The chain links TRBV4-3 to TRBJ1-4; maybe TRBD1 (5 bases). Here the CDR3 DNA reads TGCGCCAGCAGCCAAGCCGGGACGACTAATGAAAAACTGTTTTTT. Protein product: CASSQAGTTNEKLFF.